The rows below give T cell receptor beta chains drawn from one sample of a study of T cells in Graves' hyperthyroidism and ophthalmopathy. TCRdb re-called the multiplex PCR reads through MiXCR, storing one row per CDR3 protein. The table has approximately 370,000 distinct CDR3 sequences, 15% seen once. The specimen was blood. The receptors were sampled from a woman aged 25 to 45 with Graves' hyperthyroidism. CDR3s include the opening cysteine and the closing phenylalanine or tryptophan. Each record gives: J gene, V gene, CDR3 protein.

J: TRBJ1-4
V: TRBV4-1
CDR3: CASERTAMYEKLFF

J: TRBJ2-2
V: TRBV3-1
CDR3: CASKTVTGELFF

J: TRBJ1-5
V: TRBV12-5
CDR3: CASGFPGYSNQPQHF

J: TRBJ1-6
V: TRBV27
CDR3: CASSDTGTGGSYNSPLHF

J: TRBJ2-3
V: TRBV10-3
CDR3: CAISESTRTSGASTDTQYF

J: TRBJ2-7
V: TRBV6-5
CDR3: CASSYIRGLAGVGEQYF

J: TRBJ2-5
V: TRBV2
CDR3: CASSVLAGDEETQYF

J: TRBJ2-1
V: TRBV14
CDR3: CASSQYLAGEARDEQFF

J: TRBJ2-7
V: TRBV10-1
CDR3: CASSQDSGYKQYF

J: TRBJ1-1
V: TRBV3-1
CDR3: CASSQRQGRTEAFF

J: TRBJ2-1
V: TRBV5-5
CDR3: CASSLSRTRHNEQFF

J: TRBJ2-7
V: TRBV30
CDR3: CAWSVGASRGEQYF

J: TRBJ2-1
V: TRBV2
CDR3: CASIQRSAQFF

J: TRBJ2-7
V: TRBV15
CDR3: CATSRENVQEQYF

J: TRBJ2-1
V: TRBV28
CDR3: CASSPGVSNEQFF

J: TRBJ1-5
V: TRBV28
CDR3: CASSLRRQGTWQPQHF

J: TRBJ2-5
V: TRBV6-6
CDR3: CASSYRGRAQYF

J: TRBJ1-5
V: TRBV7-2
CDR3: CASTLLGDQPQHF

J: TRBJ1-2
V: TRBV15
CDR3: CATRRETDYYGYTF

J: TRBJ2-3
V: TRBV6-1
CDR3: CASSTSGLTDTQYF

J: TRBJ2-4
V: TRBV29-1
CDR3: CSVAGRLAKNIQYF

J: TRBJ1-1
V: TRBV4-1
CDR3: CASSQYSDTEAFF

J: TRBJ1-1
V: TRBV5-1
CDR3: CASSFSGTENTEAFF

J: TRBJ2-7
V: TRBV4-2
CDR3: CASSQVQRDRSYEQYF

J: TRBJ1-6
V: TRBV9
CDR3: CASSPRAGANSPLHF

J: TRBJ1-3
V: TRBV3-1
CDR3: CASSHPIETSGNTIYF

J: TRBJ2-1
V: TRBV10-3
CDR3: CATRDRGEQFF

J: TRBJ2-1
V: TRBV4-1
CDR3: CASSRQANSYNEQFF

J: TRBJ1-2
V: TRBV5-5
CDR3: CASSRTPLGDYGYTF

J: TRBJ2-1
V: TRBV28
CDR3: CASSYRGQDYNEQFF

J: TRBJ1-1
V: TRBV19
CDR3: CASNTQGHVLGTEAFF

J: TRBJ1-1
V: TRBV28
CDR3: CASSFQGSSTEAFF

J: TRBJ2-3
V: TRBV7-2
CDR3: CARGSGLDSDTQYF

J: TRBJ2-1
V: TRBV28
CDR3: CASSLMVNEQFF

J: TRBJ2-5
V: TRBV11-2
CDR3: CASSLLGTTQETQYF

J: TRBJ2-1
V: TRBV20-1
CDR3: CSARDGLAGYNEQFF

J: TRBJ2-7
V: TRBV19
CDR3: CASTRTGTPYEQYF

J: TRBJ1-1
V: TRBV3-1
CDR3: CASSQRELAEAFF

J: TRBJ2-7
V: TRBV10-3
CDR3: CAISGTSPLEQYF

J: TRBJ2-2
V: TRBV20-1
CDR3: CSAWDRLTGELFF

J: TRBJ2-1
V: TRBV19
CDR3: CASSTSGSTGNEQFF

J: TRBJ1-2
V: TRBV3-1
CDR3: CASSQNLRSIHDGYTF

J: TRBJ2-7
V: TRBV5-6
CDR3: CASSRAGQGALHEQYF

J: TRBJ2-7
V: TRBV20-1
CDR3: CSASGEEREFYEQYF

J: TRBJ1-1
V: TRBV12-3/TRBV12-4
CDR3: CASSSRVFGQGGTEAFF

J: TRBJ1-4
V: TRBV3-1
CDR3: CASSQGLRDSEKLFF

J: TRBJ1-4
V: TRBV7-9
CDR3: CASSLDTGALNEKLFF

J: TRBJ2-7
V: TRBV9
CDR3: CASSVAAAYEQYF

J: TRBJ2-7
V: TRBV20-1
CDR3: CSVGYWGGKSYQQYF

J: TRBJ1-1
V: TRBV7-6
CDR3: CASSPRSGQKNTEAFF

J: TRBJ2-5
V: TRBV6-1
CDR3: CASGLAGGPETQYF

J: TRBJ2-3
V: TRBV6-6
CDR3: CASSYSMGTDTQYF

J: TRBJ2-5
V: TRBV7-9
CDR3: CASSQQAGQETQYF

J: TRBJ2-3
V: TRBV11-3
CDR3: CASSNGTSGYPSTDTQYF

J: TRBJ2-3
V: TRBV20-1
CDR3: CSARTGTTITDTQYF

J: TRBJ2-1
V: TRBV6-2/TRBV6-3
CDR3: CASSYDQVSYNEQFF

J: TRBJ2-1
V: TRBV6-2/TRBV6-3
CDR3: CASKEWTDHNEQFF

J: .
V: TRBV29-1
CDR3: CSAVGGAGAYEQFF